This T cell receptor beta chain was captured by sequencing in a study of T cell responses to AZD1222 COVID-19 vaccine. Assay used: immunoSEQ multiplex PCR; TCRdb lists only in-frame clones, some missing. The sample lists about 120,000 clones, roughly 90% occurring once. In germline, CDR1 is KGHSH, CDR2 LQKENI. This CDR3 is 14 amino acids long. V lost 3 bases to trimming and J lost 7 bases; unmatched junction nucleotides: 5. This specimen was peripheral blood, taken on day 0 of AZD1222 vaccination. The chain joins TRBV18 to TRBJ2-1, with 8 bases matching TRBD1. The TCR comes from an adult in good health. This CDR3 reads CASSPEQGANEQFF. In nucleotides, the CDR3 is TGTGCCAGCTCACCCGAGCAGGGGGCGAATGAGCAGTTCTTC.